The 17 T cell receptor beta chains in this list originate from one sample, sequenced in a study of blood T cells in healthy people across ages. The second PCR ran about 6 to 11 cycles with a sample-barcoded 5' primer and J-beta primers. TCRdb re-called the 5' RACE reads with MiXCR, one entry per CDR3 protein. The sample contains roughly 500,000 distinct CDR3 sequences, 27% of which appear only once. The sample was blood. The receptors come from a woman between 70 and 85 years old in good health.

This rearrangement joins TRBV29-1 to TRBJ2-7, with 8 positions matching TRBD2. The germline gives CDR1 SQVTM, CDR2 ANQGSEA. Losses at the gene ends were 8 bases for V and 5 bases for J; bases not matched to a gene: 5. This CDR3 spans 11 amino acids. The CDR3 DNA sequence: TGCAGCATCCGGACTAGCCACGAGCAGTACTTC. Residues: CSIRTSHEQYF.

This clonotype was detected only a few times. This chain uses TRBV20-1 with TRBJ2-5; tentatively, D is TRBD1 or TRBD2 (5 bases each). Trimming pared 6 bases from V and 4 bases from J, leaving 21 bases between. Germline V gene sequence: CDR1 DFQATT, CDR2 SNEGSKA (reference sequence). This CDR3 has 15 residues. The CDR3 region is CSARPSVGAGETQYF. The CDR3 DNA reads TGCAGTGCCCGTCCCTCCGTTGGGGCGGGAGAGACCCAGTACTTC.

This clonotype has ten or more counts. A junction end diverges from the germline sequence, so it may reflect a read error. The chain couples TRBV5-1 to TRBJ2-1; no firm D call. Germline CDR1 SGHRS, CDR2 YFSETQ. CDR3 length: 11 residues. The CDR3: CASSLRDEQFF. In nucleotides, the CDR3 is TGTGCCAGCAGTTTGCGTGATGAGCAGTTCTTC. The full variable domain, completed using reference TRBV5-1 and TRBJ2-1, is KAGVTQTPRYLIKTRGQQVTLSCSPISGHRSVSWYQQTPGQGLQFLFEYFSETQRNKGNFPGRFSGRQFSNSRSEMNVSTLELGDSALYLCASSLRDEQFFGPGTRLTVL.

The V call is TRBV6-5, the J call TRBJ1-2, with D tentatively TRBD1 (6 bases). Trimming stripped 2 bases from V and 6 bases from J, with 7 bases between. CDR1 is MNHEY, CDR2 SVGAGI, per germline. This CDR3 has 12 amino acids. The CDR3 reads CASSYNRDGYTF. In DNA, the CDR3 is TGTGCCAGCAGTTACAACAGGGATGGCTACACCTTC.

CDR3 nucleotides: TGTGCCTGGAGTGTCCGGACCGCTGAAGCTTTCTTT. Translated, it gives CAWSVRTAEAFF. J is TRBJ1-1 and V is TRBV30, with unresolved D. Germline loops: CDR1 GTSNPN, CDR2 SVGIG (reference sequence). This CDR3 spans 12 amino acids. Trimming removed 0 bases at V and 6 bases at J, with 8 bases between.

This clonotype was seen more than once but under ten times. The V call is TRBV10-3, the J call TRBJ2-4; 10 bases match TRBD2. The ends lost 0 bases at V and 10 bases at J; junction bases unmatched: 3. The CDR3 contains 14 residues. Germline CDR1 reads ENHRY; CDR2 reads SYGVKD. The CDR3 bases are TGTGCCATCAGTGAGTCGAGCGGGGGGGTTATTCAGTACTTC. Translating gives CAISESSGGVIQYF.

The gene calls are TRBV7-2 and TRBJ2-5; 12 bases line up with TRBD1. The CDR3 runs to 16 residues. From germline, CDR1 is SGHTA and CDR2 FQGNSA. V lost 1 base to trimming and J lost 6 bases; unmatched junction nucleotides: 6. CDR3 bases: TGTGCCAGCAGCTTAGTAGGGACAGGGGGCTCTCAGACCCAGTACTTC. Translation: CASSLVGTGGSQTQYF.

This rearrangement joins TRBV5-1 to TRBJ2-6, with TRBD2 matching over 8 bases. Germline V gene sequence: CDR1 SGHRS, CDR2 YFSETQ. This CDR3 contains 18 residues. The J segment lost 0 bases and the V segment lost 0 bases, leaving 5 bases of the junction unmatched. CDR3 in amino acids: CASSLAAGGASGANVLTF. CDR3 DNA sequence: TGCGCCAGCAGCTTGGCCGCCGGGGGGGCCTCTGGGGCCAACGTCCTGACTTTC. Based on the CDR3 plus reference TRBV5-1 and TRBJ2-6, the full variable domain is KAGVTQTPRYLIKTRGQQVTLSCSPISGHRSVSWYQQTPGQGLQFLFEYFSETQRNKGNFPGRFSGRQFSNSRSEMNVSTLELGDSALYLCASSLAAGGASGANVLTFGAGSRLTVL.

This chain connects TRBV3-1 to TRBJ2-3; 10 positions match TRBD2. V gave up 10 bases and J gave up 2 bases; unmatched junction bases: 9. This CDR3 has 15 residues. Per germline, CDR1 LGHDT and CDR2 YNNKEL (reference sequence). CDR3 residues: CATRPGTSATDTQYF. CDR3 DNA: TGTGCCACTCGTCCCGGGACTAGCGCCACAGATACGCAGTATTTT.

This clonotype turned up a few times. The V call is TRBV6-1, the J call TRBJ2-1, with D possibly being TRBD1 or TRBD2 (5 bases each). V dropped 5 bases and J dropped 1 base, with 18 bases sitting between them. The CDR3 has 17 residues. Per germline, CDR1 MNHNS and CDR2 SASEGT. CDR3 region: CASSKTRDPRSYNEQFF. The CDR3, as DNA: TGTGCCAGCAGTAAGACCCGGGACCCGAGGTCCTACAATGAGCAGTTCTTC.

A few counts support this clonotype. The rearrangement links TRBV6-2 or TRBV6-3 to TRBJ2-7, with a weak D call TRBD2 (6 bases). V gave up 8 bases and J gave up 1 base, with 18 bases separating them. This CDR3 contains 15 residues. The V gene's germline CDR1 is MNHEY and CDR2 SVGEGT. The CDR3 sequence is CASDRSAGRSYEQYF. DNA of the CDR3: TGTGCCAGCGACCGATCGGCAGGGAGGTCCTACGAGCAGTACTTC.

This clonotype was found a few times. The chain combines TRBV7-9 with TRBJ2-1; the match to TRBD1 covers 9 bases. The V and J ends lost 6 bases and 9 bases, in that order; junction bases with no gene match: 15. Per germline, CDR1 SEHNR and CDR2 FQNEAQ (reference sequence). The CDR3 length is 16 residues. Written as DNA, the CDR3 is TGTGCCAGCAGGCCAACCCGGGACAGGGAGAAGGGTGAGCAGTTCTTC. The encoded protein is CASRPTRDREKGEQFF.

The chain has TRBV4-2 and TRBJ2-2, with a possible D match to TRBD1 (6 bases). CDR3 size: 14 residues. V was cut by 3 bases and J by 5 bases, with 10 bases left in between. The germline CDR1 and CDR2 sequences are LGHNA and YNFKEQ. This chain's CDR3 is CASSHNRVTGELFF. The CDR3 region has the DNA TGTGCCAGCAGCCATAACAGGGTAACCGGGGAGCTGTTTTTT.

V usage is TRBV5-1 and J usage is TRBJ2-6, with 10 bases fitting TRBD1. V dropped 0 bases and J dropped 1; count of bases not matched to a gene: 7. There are 19 residues in the CDR3. The germline gives CDR1 SGHRS, CDR2 YFSETQ. CDR3 nucleotide sequence: TGCGCCAGCAGCTTGGAAAGCCCGGACAGGGGGTCTGGGGCCAACGTCCTGACTTTC. Its protein product is CASSLESPDRGSGANVLTF.

This clonotype came up many times. The J gene is TRBJ2-6, the V gene TRBV29-1; D is uncertain. The CDR3 length is 14 residues. Per germline, CDR1 SQVTM and CDR2 ANQGSEA. The V end lost 3 bases, the J end lost 0 bases, and 6 bases lay between the germline ends. For the CDR3, the DNA is TGCAGCGTTGAGTCGGGCTCTGGGGCCAACGTCCTGACTTTC. Translation gives CSVESGSGANVLTF.

The genes are TRBV5-1 and TRBJ1-1, with D hard to call. V was pared by 5 bases and J by 4 bases, with 15 bases between. Germline lookup yields CDR1 SGHRS and CDR2 YFSETQ. This CDR3 contains 14 residues. The CDR3 coding sequence is TGCGCCAGCAGTTCTATGGGTGAGGCCACTGAAGCTTTCTTT. This encodes CASSSMGEATEAFF.

This clonotype was counted between two and nine times. The V gene is TRBV5-1, the J gene TRBJ1-2; D gene ambiguous. Per germline, CDR1 SGHRS and CDR2 YFSETQ. This CDR3 is built from 13 residues. Trimming took off 0 bases at V and 6 bases at J, with 9 bases between the two ends. The CDR3 sequence: CASSLDPTNGYTF. The CDR3 nucleotides read TGCGCCAGCAGCTTGGATCCGACTAATGGCTACACCTTC. The complete variable domain, with remaining parts taken from reference TRBV5-1 and TRBJ1-2, reads KAGVTQTPRYLIKTRGQQVTLSCSPISGHRSVSWYQQTPGQGLQFLFEYFSETQRNKGNFPGRFSGRQFSNSRSEMNVSTLELGDSALYLCASSLDPTNGYTFGSGTRLTVV.